The text below deals with one T cell receptor beta chain. This specimen belongs to a study of blood T cell repertoires in COVID-19. Repertoires were generated with immunoSEQ multiplex PCR, while TCRdb's copy carries only in-frame clones and drops some. Of about 270,000 clones listed, around 90% were seen once; the top ten hold less than 2.5%. The V end was cut by 0 bases, the J end by 10 bases, with 13 bases between. CDR3 length: 15 residues. Germline-derived CDR1 and CDR2 are MNHEY and SVGAGI. The specimen was peripheral blood. The rearrangement joins TRBV6-5 to TRBJ1-6, with D perhaps matching TRBD1 (6 bases). The origin of this receptor is a man in his fifties with acute or convalescent COVID-19. CDR3 DNA sequence: TGTGCCAGCAGTTACTCGGGGGACATTAGCTCACCCCTCCACTTT. It encodes CASSYSGDISSPLHF.